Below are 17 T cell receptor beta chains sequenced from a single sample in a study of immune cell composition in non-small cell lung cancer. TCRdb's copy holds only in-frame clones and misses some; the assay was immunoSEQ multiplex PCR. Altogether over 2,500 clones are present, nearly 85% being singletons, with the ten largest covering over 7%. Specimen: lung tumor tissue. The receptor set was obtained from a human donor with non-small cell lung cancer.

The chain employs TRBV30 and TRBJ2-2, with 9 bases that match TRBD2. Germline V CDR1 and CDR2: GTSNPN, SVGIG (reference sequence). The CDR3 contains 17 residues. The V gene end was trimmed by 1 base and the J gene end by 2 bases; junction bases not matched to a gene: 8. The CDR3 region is CAWSGRTSELNTGELFF. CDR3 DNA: TGTGCCTGGAGTGGGAGGACTAGCGAGCTTAACACCGGGGAGCTGTTTTTT.

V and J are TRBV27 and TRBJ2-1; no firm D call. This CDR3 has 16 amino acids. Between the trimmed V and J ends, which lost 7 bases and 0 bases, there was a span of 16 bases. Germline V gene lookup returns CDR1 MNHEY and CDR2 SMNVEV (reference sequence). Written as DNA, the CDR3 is TGTGCCAGCATTGGAACAGCCCAAAGCTCCTACAATGAGCAGTTCTTC. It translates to CASIGTAQSSYNEQFF.

For the CDR3, the DNA is TGTGCCAGCAGCCCCTTCACAGATACGCAGTATTTT. Translating it yields CASSPFTDTQYF. The V and J genes are TRBV9 and TRBJ2-3; D is unresolved. The germline V gene has CDR1 SGDLS and CDR2 YYNGEE. The germline V and J ends were trimmed by 4 bases and 2 bases, with 5 bases remaining between them. This CDR3 contains 12 residues.

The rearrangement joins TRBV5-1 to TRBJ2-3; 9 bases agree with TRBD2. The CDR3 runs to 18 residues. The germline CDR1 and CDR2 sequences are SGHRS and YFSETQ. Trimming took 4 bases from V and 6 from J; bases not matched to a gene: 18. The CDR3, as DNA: TGCGCCAGCAGCCCGAGATTCTTGGGCGGGAGGGTGGTGGATACGCAGTATTTT. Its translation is CASSPRFLGGRVVDTQYF.

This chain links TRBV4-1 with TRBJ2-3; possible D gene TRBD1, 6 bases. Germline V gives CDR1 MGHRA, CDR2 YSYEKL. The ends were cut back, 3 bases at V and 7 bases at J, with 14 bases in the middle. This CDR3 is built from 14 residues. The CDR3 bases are TGCGCCAGCAGCCACCTCCTAGGGGACAATACGCAGTATTTT. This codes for CASSHLLGDNTQYF.

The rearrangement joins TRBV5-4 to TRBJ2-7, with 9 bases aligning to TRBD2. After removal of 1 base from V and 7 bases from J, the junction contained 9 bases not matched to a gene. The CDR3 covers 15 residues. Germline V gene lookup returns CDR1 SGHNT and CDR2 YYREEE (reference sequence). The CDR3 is CASSLRREGRGEQYF. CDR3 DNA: TGTGCCAGCAGCTTGCGGCGGGAGGGCCGGGGGGAGCAGTACTTC.

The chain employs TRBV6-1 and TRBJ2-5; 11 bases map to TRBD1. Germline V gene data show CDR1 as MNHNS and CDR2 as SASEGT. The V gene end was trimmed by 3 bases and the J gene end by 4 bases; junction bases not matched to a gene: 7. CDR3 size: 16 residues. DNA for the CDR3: TGTGCCAGCAGTGATGCGGGACAGGGGGTAAGAGAGACCCAGTACTTC. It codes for CASSDAGQGVRETQYF.

CDR3 region: CASSSGYAYEQYF. The CDR3 DNA is TGTGCCAGCAGCTCAGGGTATGCCTACGAGCAGTACTTC. The chain links TRBV5-8 to TRBJ2-7, with TRBD1 as a possible D gene (5 bases). The germline V gene encodes CDR1 SGHTS and CDR2 YDEGEE. Trimming cost V 3 bases and J 2 bases, with 9 bases left between them. CDR3 size: 13 residues.

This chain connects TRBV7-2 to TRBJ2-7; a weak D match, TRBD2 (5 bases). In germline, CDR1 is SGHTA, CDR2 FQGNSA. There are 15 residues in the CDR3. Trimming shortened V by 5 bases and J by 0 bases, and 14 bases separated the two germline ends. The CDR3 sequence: CASSIGLGSSYEQYF. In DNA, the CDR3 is TGTGCCAGCAGCATAGGGCTGGGGAGCTCCTACGAGCAGTACTTC.

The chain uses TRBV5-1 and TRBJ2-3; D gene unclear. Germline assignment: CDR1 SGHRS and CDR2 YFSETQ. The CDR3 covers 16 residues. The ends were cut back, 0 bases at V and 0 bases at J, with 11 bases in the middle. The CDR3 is CASSLVGNPSTDTQYF. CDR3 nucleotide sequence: TGCGCCAGCAGCTTGGTGGGCAACCCAAGCACAGATACGCAGTATTTT.

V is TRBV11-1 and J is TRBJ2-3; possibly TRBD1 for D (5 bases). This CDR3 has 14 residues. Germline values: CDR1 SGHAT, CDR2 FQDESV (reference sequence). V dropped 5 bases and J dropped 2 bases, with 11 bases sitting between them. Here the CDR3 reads CASSPRQNTDTQYF. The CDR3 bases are TGTGCCAGCAGCCCCAGACAGAACACAGATACGCAGTATTTT.

CDR3 nucleotides: TGTGCCAGCTCATCGACTAGCGGCCAGGGGACGCAGTATTTT. It codes for CASSSTSGQGTQYF. This chain uses TRBV18 with TRBJ2-3; 9 nucleotides line up with TRBD2. The germline V gene encodes CDR1 KGHSH and CDR2 LQKENI. V dropped 5 bases and J dropped 9; count of bases not matched to a gene: 9. This CDR3 has 14 residues.

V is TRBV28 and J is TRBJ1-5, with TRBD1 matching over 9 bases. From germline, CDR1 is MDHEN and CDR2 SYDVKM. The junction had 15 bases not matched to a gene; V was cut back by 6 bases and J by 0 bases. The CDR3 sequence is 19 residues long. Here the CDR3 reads CASSLKWGQGLYSNQPQHF. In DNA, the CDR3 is TGTGCCAGCAGCCTAAAGTGGGGACAGGGACTATATAGCAATCAGCCCCAGCATTTT.

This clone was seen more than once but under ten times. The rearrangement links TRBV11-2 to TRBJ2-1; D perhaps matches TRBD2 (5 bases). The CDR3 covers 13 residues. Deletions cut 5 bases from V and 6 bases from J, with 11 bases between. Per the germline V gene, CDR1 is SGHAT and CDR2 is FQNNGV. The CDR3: CASSPGGSNEQFF. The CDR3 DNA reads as TGTGCCAGCAGCCCTGGCGGGTCCAATGAGCAGTTCTTC. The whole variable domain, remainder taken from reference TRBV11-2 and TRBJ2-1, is EAGVAQSPRYKIIEKRQSVAFWCNPISGHATLYWYQQILGQGPKLLIQFQNNGVVDDSQLPKDRFSAERLKGVDSTLKIQPAKLEDSAVYLCASSPGGSNEQFFGPGTRLTVL.

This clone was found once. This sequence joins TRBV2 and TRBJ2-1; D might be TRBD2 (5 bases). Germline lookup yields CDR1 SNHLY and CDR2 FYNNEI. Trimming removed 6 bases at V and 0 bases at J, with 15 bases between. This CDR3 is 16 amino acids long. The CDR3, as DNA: TGTGCCAGCAGCCAAGCGGAGCCCAGCTCCTACAATGAGCAGTTCTTC. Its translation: CASSQAEPSSYNEQFF.

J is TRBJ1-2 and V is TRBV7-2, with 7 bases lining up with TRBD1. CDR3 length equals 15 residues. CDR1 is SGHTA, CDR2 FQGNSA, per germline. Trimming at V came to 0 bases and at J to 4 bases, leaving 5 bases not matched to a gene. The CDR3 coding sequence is TGTGCCAGCAGCTTAGCGCTCGGGACAGCCTATGGCTACACCTTC. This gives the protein CASSLALGTAYGYTF.

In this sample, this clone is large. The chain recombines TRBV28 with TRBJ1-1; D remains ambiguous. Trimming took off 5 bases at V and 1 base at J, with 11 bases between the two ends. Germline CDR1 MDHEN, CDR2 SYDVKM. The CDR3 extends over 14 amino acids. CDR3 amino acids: CASSTAEPNTEAFF. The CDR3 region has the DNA TGTGCCAGCAGTACAGCAGAACCGAACACTGAAGCTTTCTTT.